The 24 T cell receptor beta chains below all came from one sample that was sequenced in a study of blood T cell repertoires in COVID-19 (dated by TCRdb to 2019 to 2021). Libraries were built with the immunoSEQ multiplex PCR assay. TCRdb carries this immuneACCESS record with in-frame sequences only. Its versions omit some clonotypes, under half of them owing to an unresolved V gene in the studies checked, with the rest unexplained. This sample has about 220,000 clones in its table, and about three quarters of those were observed once. The top ten hold 7.2% of the sample. Input material: peripheral blood. The receptors were sampled from a woman in her 70s with acute or convalescent COVID-19.

This chain links TRBV30 with TRBJ2-7; TRBD1 is a possible D gene (6 bases). Germline V gene lookup returns CDR1 GTSNPN and CDR2 SVGIG (reference sequence). V gave up 3 bases and J gave up 5 bases, with 17 bases separating them. The CDR3 covers 14 residues. In nucleotides, the CDR3 is TGTGCCTGGAGGACGAGGGGGAGCCACCACGAGCAGTACTTC. Translating it yields CAWRTRGSHHEQYF.

The J gene is TRBJ2-3, the V gene TRBV3-1 (or the pseudogene TRBV3-2); TRBD1 aligns across 8 bases. This CDR3 is 13 amino acids long. With V trimmed by 10 bases and J by 4 bases, 7 bases remained unmatched. Germline lookup yields CDR1 LGHDT and CDR2 YNNKEL (reference sequence). Here the CDR3 reads CATSTGAPDTQYF. The CDR3 DNA sequence: TGTGCCACTTCGACAGGGGCCCCAGATACGCAGTATTTT.

The chain combines TRBV30 with TRBJ1-2; D may be TRBD1 (5 bases). Trimming removed 4 bases from V and 8 bases from J, with 20 bases in between. The CDR3 totals 14 residues. Germline CDR1 is GTSNPN and CDR2 is SVGIG (reference sequence). The chain's CDR3 is CAWTRKAGFGGYTF. CDR3 bases: TGTGCCTGGACCCGTAAGGCAGGGTTCGGAGGCTACACCTTC.

This chain uses TRBV6-6 with TRBJ2-4; D might be TRBD2 (6 bases). Germline V lookup: CDR1 MNHNY, CDR2 SVGAGI (reference sequence). V was cut by 7 bases and J by 2 bases, with 12 bases left in between. The CDR3 runs to 14 residues. The CDR3 region has the DNA TGTGCCAGCATGCGGGGTTATCCCAAAAACATTCAGTACTTC. Encoded protein: CASMRGYPKNIQYF.

This clone has just a few counts. The chain is built from TRBV14 and TRBJ1-4; 8 nucleotides agree with TRBD1. This CDR3 spans 14 amino acids. Germline values: CDR1 SGHDN, CDR2 FVKESK. J was trimmed by 10 bases and V by 4 bases; bases with no gene match: 8. The CDR3 loop is CASSPADRVGKLFF. In DNA form, the CDR3 reads TGTGCCAGCAGCCCTGCGGACAGGGTCGGAAAACTGTTTTTT. Full variable domain (rest looked up from reference TRBV14 and TRBJ1-4): EAGVTQFPSHSVIEKGQTVTLRCDPISGHDNLYWYRRVMGKEIKFLLHFVKESKQDESGMPNNRFLAERTGGTYSTLKVQPAELEDSGVYFCASSPADRVGKLFFGSGTQLSVL.

This clone was detected a few times. The chain carries TRBV14 and TRBJ2-1; 8 nucleotides match TRBD1. The CDR3 has 18 amino acids. Germline CDR1 SGHDN, CDR2 FVKESK. V lost 0 bases to trimming and J lost 1 base; unmatched junction nucleotides: 8. The CDR3 spells CASSQEILRTGSYNEQFF. CDR3 nucleotide sequence: TGTGCCAGCAGCCAAGAAATACTGAGGACAGGGTCCTACAATGAGCAGTTCTTC.

This clone appeared a few times. The chain employs TRBV19 and TRBJ1-5; 8 bases match TRBD1. After removal of 4 bases from V and 2 bases from J, the junction contained 4 bases not matched to a gene. Germline CDR1 LNHDA, CDR2 SQIVND (reference sequence). The CDR3 covers 15 residues. For the CDR3, the DNA is TGTGCCAGTAGTACCGAGACAGGGGGCAATCAGCCCCAGCATTTT. Protein sequence: CASSTETGGNQPQHF.

The chain links TRBV28 to TRBJ2-1; 10 bases fit TRBD2. The germline CDR1 and CDR2 sequences are MDHEN and SYDVKM. The junction had 4 bases not matched to a gene; V was cut back by 8 bases and J by 6 bases. The CDR3 has 13 residues. The CDR3 bases are TGTGCCAGCGTAGCGGGGGGTCTCAATGAGCAGTTCTTC. Its protein is CASVAGGLNEQFF.

The chain has TRBV5-1 and TRBJ2-3; 10 nucleotides agree with TRBD2. The ends lost 3 bases at V and 6 bases at J; junction bases unmatched: 7. CDR1 and CDR2 (germline): SGHRS, YFSETQ. The CDR3 loop spans 15 amino acids. This CDR3 is CASSSGSGGADTQYF. CDR3 sequence (DNA): TGCGCCAGCAGCTCGGGGAGCGGGGGGGCCGATACGCAGTATTTT.

This rearrangement joins TRBV9 to TRBJ2-5, with a tentative D call TRBD1 (6 bases). There are 14 residues in the CDR3. Germline-derived CDR1 and CDR2 are SGDLS and YYNGEE. V was cut by 5 bases and J by 1 base, with 12 bases left in between. The CDR3 protein is CASSRQATQETQYF. The CDR3 DNA sequence: TGTGCCAGCAGTCGACAGGCGACCCAAGAGACCCAGTACTTC. Full variable domain (remainder filled in from reference TRBV9 and TRBJ2-5): DSGVTQTPKHLITATGQRVTLRCSPRSGDLSVYWYQQSLDQGLQFLIQYYNGEERAKGNILERFSAQQFPDLHSELNLSSLELGDSALYFCASSRQATQETQYFGPGTRLLVL.

CDR3 coding DNA: TGTGCCAGCAGCCAATCGATCTGGGGACAGATCACAGATACGCAGTATTTT. The encoded protein is CASSQSIWGQITDTQYF. The gene calls are TRBV16 and TRBJ2-3; 7 bases align to TRBD1. Per the germline V gene, CDR1 is KGHSY and CDR2 is FQNENV. V lost 0 bases, J lost 2 bases, and 8 bases stayed unmatched. CDR3 length: 17 amino acids.

The V and J genes are TRBV6-5 and TRBJ1-4; no clear D. The V and J ends lost 4 bases and 5 bases respectively, with 5 bases between them. Germline V gene sequence: CDR1 MNHEY, CDR2 SVGAGI. This CDR3 comprises 12 residues. The CDR3 protein is CASSFGNEKLFF. For the CDR3, the DNA is TGTGCCAGCAGTTTCGGGAATGAAAAACTGTTTTTT.

In its sample, this clone was seen a few times. The gene calls are TRBV11-2 and TRBJ1-6, with TRBD1 matching 10 bases. Trimming removed 3 bases from V and 10 bases from J; junction bases left unmatched: 3. The CDR3 spans 14 residues. CDR1 SGHAT and CDR2 FQNNGV come from the germline V gene. CDR3 in amino acids: CASSFTDRGSPLHF. DNA for the CDR3: TGTGCCAGCAGCTTTACGGACAGGGGGTCACCCCTCCACTTT.

The J gene is TRBJ2-5, the V gene TRBV3-1 (or the pseudogene TRBV3-2), with 8 bases that match TRBD2. CDR1 and CDR2 (germline): LGHDT, YNNKEL (reference sequence). The CDR3 is made up of 15 amino acids. V dropped 4 bases and J dropped 5; count of bases not matched to a gene: 9. CDR3 sequence: CASSLSGARVETQYF. In nucleotides, the CDR3 is TGTGCCAGCAGCCTTAGCGGGGCCCGGGTTGAGACCCAGTACTTC.

A few counts support this clone. The chain has TRBV11-2 and TRBJ2-1; D gene ambiguous. CDR3 length: 15 residues. The V and J ends lost 2 bases and 4 bases respectively, with 12 bases between them. The germline CDR1 and CDR2 sequences are SGHAT and FQNNGV. Here the CDR3 DNA reads TGTGCCAGCAGCTTAAGTACTGCGGAATACAATGAGCAGTTCTTC. This translates into CASSLSTAEYNEQFF.

V is TRBV18 and J is TRBJ2-6, with TRBD1 matching over 7 bases. V lost 3 bases, J lost 2 bases, and 4 bases stayed unmatched. The CDR3 contains 16 residues. Germline V gene data show CDR1 as KGHSH and CDR2 as LQKENI. CDR3 protein: CASSPQGVTGANVLTF. CDR3 coding DNA: TGTGCCAGCTCACCCCAGGGGGTAACTGGGGCCAACGTCCTGACTTTC.

The chain links TRBV7-3 to TRBJ2-2; D call uncertain. The germline gives CDR1 SGHTA, CDR2 FQGTGA. Trimming removed 0 bases from V and 6 bases from J, with 11 bases in between. The CDR3 is 15 amino acids. CDR3 sequence (DNA): TGTGCCAGCAGCTTAACAAGCCCCCATTCCGGGGAGCTGTTTTTT. The encoded protein is CASSLTSPHSGELFF.

The CDR3, as DNA: TGTGCCAGCAGCCATTTTACTCCGGGGGGGCCGTACAATGAGCAGTTCTTC. Encoded protein: CASSHFTPGGPYNEQFF. The chain joins TRBV27 to TRBJ2-1; 8 bases agree with TRBD2. Per the germline V gene, CDR1 is MNHEY and CDR2 is SMNVEV (reference sequence). Germline trimming cut 6 bases from V and 4 bases from J; bases unmatched to any gene: 14. This CDR3 has 17 residues.

The chain employs TRBV30 and TRBJ1-6; D call uncertain. This CDR3 comprises 13 residues. V was trimmed by 3 bases and J by 5 bases, leaving 8 bases between them. Germline CDR1 reads GTSNPN; CDR2 reads SVGIG (reference sequence). CDR3: CAWRGGNNSPLHF. CDR3 nucleotide sequence: TGTGCCTGGAGGGGAGGAAATAATTCACCCCTCCACTTT.

The chain is built from TRBV7-9 and TRBJ1-2, with a possible D match to TRBD1 (6 bases). Trimming removed 4 bases at V and 9 bases at J, with 12 bases between. Germline-derived CDR1 and CDR2 are SEHNR and FQNEAQ (reference sequence). There are 12 residues in the CDR3. This CDR3 is CASSSSRGSYTF. The CDR3 nucleotides read TGTGCCAGCAGCTCCTCAAGGGGGAGCTACACCTTC. The full variable domain, completed using reference TRBV7-9 and TRBJ1-2, is DTGVSQNPRHKITKRGQNVTFRCDPISEHNRLYWYRQTLGQGPEFLTYFQNEAQLEKSRLLSDRFSAERPKGSFSTLEIQRTEQGDSAMYLCASSSSRGSYTFGSGTRLTVV.

The rearrangement links TRBV7-8 to TRBJ1-2, with 7 bases fitting TRBD1. The CDR3 runs 12 residues. Per germline, CDR1 SGHVS and CDR2 FQNEAQ. Trimming at V came to 5 bases and at J to 6 bases, leaving 3 bases not matched to a gene. This CDR3 is CASSRGQDGYTF. In DNA form, the CDR3 reads TGTGCCAGCAGCCGCGGACAGGATGGCTACACCTTC.

The chain has TRBV5-4 and TRBJ2-2; TRBD2 aligns across 8 bases. The V segment lost 4 bases and the J segment 5 bases; nucleotides outside the gene matches: 7. The CDR3 consists of 15 residues. CDR1 and CDR2 (germline): SGHNT, YYREEE (reference sequence). CDR3 sequence reads: CASSAAGGGTGELFF. The CDR3 coding sequence is TGTGCCAGCAGCGCCGCGGGGGGAGGGACCGGGGAGCTGTTTTTT.

This chain connects TRBV25-1 to TRBJ2-7; 10 positions agree with TRBD2. Germline CDR1 MGHDK, CDR2 SYGVNS. The CDR3 consists of 14 residues. The V and J ends lost 5 bases and 3 bases, in that order; junction bases with no gene match: 4. The CDR3 DNA sequence: TGTGCCAGCAGTTTAGCGGGGGGTCTCTACGAGCAGTACTTC. It is translated as CASSLAGGLYEQYF.

This rearrangement joins TRBV6-5 to TRBJ2-1; 12 bases map to TRBD2. The CDR3 is 15 residues long. The V segment lost 2 bases and the J segment 12 bases; nucleotides outside the gene matches: 8. CDR1 MNHEY and CDR2 SVGAGI come from the germline V gene. Here the CDR3 DNA reads TGTGCCAGCAGTTACGGGGAGACTAGCGGGGGAACGCAGTTCTTC. Residues: CASSYGETSGGTQFF.